This TCR beta chain was obtained from a study of blood T cell repertoires in COVID-19. Sequencing used immunoSEQ multiplex PCR; TCRdb keeps in-frame clones, though not all of them. The repertoire holds 300,000 or so clones, with more than 75% as singletons. The CDR3 covers 17 residues. In germline, CDR1 is SGHDT, CDR2 YYEEEE. V dropped 0 bases and J dropped 5; count of bases not matched to a gene: 9. The chain is built from TRBV5-6 and TRBJ1-3, with 9 bases that match TRBD1. The TCR was taken from a woman aged 18 to 35 who had recovered from COVID-19. The source material was PBMCs or T cells enriched from blood (not recorded which). CDR3 sequence: CASSLGAQGAGRNTIYF. Written as DNA, the CDR3 is TGTGCCAGCAGCTTGGGGGCACAGGGGGCCGGTAGAAACACCATATATTTT.